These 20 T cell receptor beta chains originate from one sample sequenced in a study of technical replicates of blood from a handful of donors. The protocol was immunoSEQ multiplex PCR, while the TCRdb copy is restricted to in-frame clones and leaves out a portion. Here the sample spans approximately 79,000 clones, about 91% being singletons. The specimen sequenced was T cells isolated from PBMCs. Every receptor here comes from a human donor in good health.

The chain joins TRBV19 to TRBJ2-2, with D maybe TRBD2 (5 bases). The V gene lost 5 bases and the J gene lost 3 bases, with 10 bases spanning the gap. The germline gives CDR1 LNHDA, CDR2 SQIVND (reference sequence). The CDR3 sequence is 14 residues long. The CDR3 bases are TGTGCCAGTAGTGAAGGGCGGGACACCGGGGAGCTGTTTTTT. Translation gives CASSEGRDTGELFF.

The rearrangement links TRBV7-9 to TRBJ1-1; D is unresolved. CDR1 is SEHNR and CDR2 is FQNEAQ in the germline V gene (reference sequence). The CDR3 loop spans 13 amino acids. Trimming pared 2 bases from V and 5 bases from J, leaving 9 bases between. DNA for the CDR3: TGTGCCAGCAGCTTAAAGGGAGTTACTGAAGCTTTCTTT. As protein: CASSLKGVTEAFF. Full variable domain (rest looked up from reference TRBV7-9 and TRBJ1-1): DTGVSQNPRHKITKRGQNVTFRCDPISEHNRLYWYRQTLGQGPEFLTYFQNEAQLEKSRLLSDRFSAERPKGSFSTLEIQRTEQGDSAMYLCASSLKGVTEAFFGQGTRLTVV.

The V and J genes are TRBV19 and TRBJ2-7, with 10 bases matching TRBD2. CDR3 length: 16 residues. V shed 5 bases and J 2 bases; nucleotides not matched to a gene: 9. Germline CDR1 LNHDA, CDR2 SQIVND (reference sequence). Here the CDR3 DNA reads TGTGCCAGTAGTGCCTCCGGGACTAGCGAGACCTACGAGCAGTACTTC. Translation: CASSASGTSETYEQYF.

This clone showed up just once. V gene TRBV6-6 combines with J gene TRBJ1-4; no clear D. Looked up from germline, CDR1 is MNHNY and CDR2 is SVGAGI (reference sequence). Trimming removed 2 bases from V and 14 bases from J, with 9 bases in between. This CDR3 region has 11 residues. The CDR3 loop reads CASSYMGGLFF. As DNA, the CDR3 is TGTGCCAGCAGTTACATGGGAGGGCTGTTTTTT.

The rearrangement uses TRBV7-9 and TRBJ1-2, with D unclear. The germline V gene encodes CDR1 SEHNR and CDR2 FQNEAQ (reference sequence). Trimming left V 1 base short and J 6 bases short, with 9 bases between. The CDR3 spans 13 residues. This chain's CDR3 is CASSLDAGDGYTF. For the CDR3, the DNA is TGTGCCAGCAGCTTAGATGCAGGTGATGGCTACACCTTC. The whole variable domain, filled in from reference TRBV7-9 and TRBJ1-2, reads DTGVSQNPRHKITKRGQNVTFRCDPISEHNRLYWYRQTLGQGPEFLTYFQNEAQLEKSRLLSDRFSAERPKGSFSTLEIQRTEQGDSAMYLCASSLDAGDGYTFGSGTRLTVV.

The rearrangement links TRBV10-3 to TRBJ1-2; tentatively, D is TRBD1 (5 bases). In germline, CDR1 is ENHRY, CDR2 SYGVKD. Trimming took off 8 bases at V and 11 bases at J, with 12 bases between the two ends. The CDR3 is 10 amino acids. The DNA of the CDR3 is TGTGCCATCGGTTATCAGGGTTACACCTTC. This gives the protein CAIGYQGYTF.

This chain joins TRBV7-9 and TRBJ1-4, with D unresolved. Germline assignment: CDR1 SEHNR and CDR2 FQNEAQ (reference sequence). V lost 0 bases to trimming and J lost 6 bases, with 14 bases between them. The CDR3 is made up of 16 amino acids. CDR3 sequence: CASSLAFGSYHEKLFF. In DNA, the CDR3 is TGTGCCAGCAGCTTAGCCTTCGGGTCGTACCATGAAAAACTGTTTTTT.

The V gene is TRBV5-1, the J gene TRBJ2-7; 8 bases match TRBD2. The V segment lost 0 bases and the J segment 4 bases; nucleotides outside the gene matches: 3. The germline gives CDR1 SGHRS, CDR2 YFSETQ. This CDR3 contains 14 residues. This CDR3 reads CASSLERELYEQYF. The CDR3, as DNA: TGCGCCAGCAGCTTGGAGCGGGAGTTATACGAGCAGTACTTC.

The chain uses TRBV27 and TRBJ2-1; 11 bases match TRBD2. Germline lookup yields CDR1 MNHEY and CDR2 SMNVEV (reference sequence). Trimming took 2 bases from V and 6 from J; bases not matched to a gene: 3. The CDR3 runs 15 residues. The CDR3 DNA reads TGTGCCAGCAGTTTAAGGGGACTAGCGGTCAATGAGCAGTTCTTC. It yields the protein CASSLRGLAVNEQFF.

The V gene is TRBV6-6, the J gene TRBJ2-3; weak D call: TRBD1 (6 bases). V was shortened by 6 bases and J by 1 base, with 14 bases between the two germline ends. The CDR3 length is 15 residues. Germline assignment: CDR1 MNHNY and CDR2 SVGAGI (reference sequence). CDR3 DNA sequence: TGTGCCAGCAGACGAGAGCGACAGGGCACAGATACGCAGTATTTT. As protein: CASRRERQGTDTQYF.

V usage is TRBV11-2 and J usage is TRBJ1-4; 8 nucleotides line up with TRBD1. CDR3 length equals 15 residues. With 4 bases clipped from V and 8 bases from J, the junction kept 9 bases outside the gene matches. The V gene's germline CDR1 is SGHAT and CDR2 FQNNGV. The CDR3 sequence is CASSSHRGGREKLFF. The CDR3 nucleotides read TGTGCCAGCAGCTCCCACAGGGGGGGGAGGGAAAAACTGTTTTTT.

The CDR3 nucleotides are TGTGCCAGCAGTTTAATTGGGCTTAGCAATCAGCCCCAGCATTTT. Amino acids: CASSLIGLSNQPQHF. This sequence joins TRBV27 and TRBJ1-5; no definite D call. The germline CDR1 and CDR2 sequences are MNHEY and SMNVEV (reference sequence). This CDR3 spans 15 amino acids. V lost 2 bases, J lost 0 bases, and 8 bases lay in between.

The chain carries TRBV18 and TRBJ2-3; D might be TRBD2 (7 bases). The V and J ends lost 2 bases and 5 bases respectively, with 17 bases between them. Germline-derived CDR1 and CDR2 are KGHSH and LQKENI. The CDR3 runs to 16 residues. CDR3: CASSPTYAGAGDTQYF. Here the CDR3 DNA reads TGTGCCAGCTCACCAACCTACGCGGGGGCGGGAGATACGCAGTATTTT.

CDR3 nucleotides: TGTGCCAGCAGCTTGTTGGCGGGCGCAAGAGGAGAGACCCAGTACTTC. Residues: CASSLLAGARGETQYF. The chain couples TRBV5-4 to TRBJ2-5; weak D call: TRBD2 (5 bases). This CDR3 has 16 amino acids. The V and J ends lost 1 base and 4 bases respectively, with 17 bases between them. Germline CDR1 reads SGHNT; CDR2 reads YYREEE (reference sequence).

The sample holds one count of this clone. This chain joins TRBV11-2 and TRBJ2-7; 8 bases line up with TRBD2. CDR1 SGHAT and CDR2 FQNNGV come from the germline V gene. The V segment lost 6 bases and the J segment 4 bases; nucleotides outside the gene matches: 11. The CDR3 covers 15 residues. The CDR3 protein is CASSWLLAGFYEQYF. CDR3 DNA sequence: TGTGCCAGCAGTTGGCTTTTAGCGGGATTTTACGAGCAGTACTTC.

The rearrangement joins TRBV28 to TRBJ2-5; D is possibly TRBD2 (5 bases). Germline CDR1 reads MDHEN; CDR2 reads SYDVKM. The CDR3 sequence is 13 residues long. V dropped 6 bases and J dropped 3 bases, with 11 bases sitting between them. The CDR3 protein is CASSQDYEETQYF. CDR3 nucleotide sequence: TGTGCCAGCAGCCAAGACTATGAAGAGACCCAGTACTTC.

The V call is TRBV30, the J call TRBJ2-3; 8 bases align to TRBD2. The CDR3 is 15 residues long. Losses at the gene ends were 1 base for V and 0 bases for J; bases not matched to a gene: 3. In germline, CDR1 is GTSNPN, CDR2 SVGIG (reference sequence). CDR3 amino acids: CAWSGSGGSTDTQYF. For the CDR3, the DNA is TGTGCCTGGAGTGGGTCGGGAGGGAGCACAGATACGCAGTATTTT.

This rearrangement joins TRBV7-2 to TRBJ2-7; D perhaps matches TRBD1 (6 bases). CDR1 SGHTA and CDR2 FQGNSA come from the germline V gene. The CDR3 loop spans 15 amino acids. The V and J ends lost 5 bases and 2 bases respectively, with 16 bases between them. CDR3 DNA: TGTGCCAGCAGCCAGGGGCATGTCGGACCCTACGAGCAGTACTTC. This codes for CASSQGHVGPYEQYF.

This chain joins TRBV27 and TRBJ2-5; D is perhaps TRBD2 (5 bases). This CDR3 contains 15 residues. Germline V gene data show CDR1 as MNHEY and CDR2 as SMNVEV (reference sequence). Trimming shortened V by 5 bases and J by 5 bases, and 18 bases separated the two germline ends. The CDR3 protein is CASSAIARAIETQYF. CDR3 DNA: TGTGCCAGCAGTGCGATAGCGAGAGCGATCGAGACCCAGTACTTC.

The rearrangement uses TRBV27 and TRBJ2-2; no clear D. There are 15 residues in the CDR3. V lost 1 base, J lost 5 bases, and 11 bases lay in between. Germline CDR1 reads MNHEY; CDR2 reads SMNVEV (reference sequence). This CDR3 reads CASSLYEVWTGELFF. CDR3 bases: TGTGCCAGCAGTTTATACGAGGTATGGACCGGGGAGCTGTTTTTT.